The TCR beta chain under discussion was sequenced for a study of blood T cell repertoires in COVID-19. As for the study in general: In each case, the material was cDNA or gDNA derived from T cells, B-cell-depleted T cells, or PBMCs.

Authors' analysis steps: Amplification of reference gene primers provided the estimated nucleated cell counts. Here immunoSEQ multiplex PCR was the method, and the copy in TCRdb shows in-frame clones only, minus some. For V, J and clone size, that table is used; D and trimming come from the DNA. The sample contains 200,000 to 250,000 clones, roughly nine tenths of which appear only once. This CDR3 has 14 amino acids. Trimming cost V 8 bases and J 5 bases; bases outside gene matches: 7. Germline assignment: CDR1 SGHRS and CDR2 YFSETQ. The chain recombines TRBV5-1 with TRBJ2-2; TRBD1 matches at 9 bases. The receptor's source is a woman between 50 and 59 years old in a cohort exposed to, infected with or recovered from COVID-19 (not recorded which). The sequenced material came from PBMCs or T cells enriched from blood (not recorded which). The CDR3 spells CASKPGQGTGELFF. The CDR3 DNA follows: TGCGCCAGTAAACCGGGACAGGGAACCGGGGAGCTGTTTTTT.